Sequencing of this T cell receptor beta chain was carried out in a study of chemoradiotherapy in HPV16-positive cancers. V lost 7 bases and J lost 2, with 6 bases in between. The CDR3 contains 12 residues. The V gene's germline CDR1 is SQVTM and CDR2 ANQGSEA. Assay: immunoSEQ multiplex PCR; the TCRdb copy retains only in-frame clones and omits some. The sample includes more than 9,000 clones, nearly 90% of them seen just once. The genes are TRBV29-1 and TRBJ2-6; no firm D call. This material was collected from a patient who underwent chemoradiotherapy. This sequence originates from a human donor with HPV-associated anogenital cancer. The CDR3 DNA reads TGCAGCGCCGCAGCTGGGGCCAACGTCCTGACTTTC. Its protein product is CSAAAGANVLTF.